The 26 T cell receptor beta chains reported below all come from one sample, sequenced in a study of T cells after yellow fever vaccination. In TCRdb, the 5' RACE reads were re-called with MiXCR into one record per CDR3 protein. In the table there are approximately 70,000 distinct CDR3 sequences, approximately 7% of which are singletons. The sequenced sample was CD8+ T cells sorted from PBMCs, obtained approximately 47 days after the first yellow fever vaccination. These receptors originate from a man aged 18 to 29 who received the YFV17D yellow fever vaccine.

The CDR3 DNA is TGCGCCAGCAGTGAGTCGGCAGGGAGCTCCTACAATGAGCAGTTCTTC. Its protein product is CASSESAGSSYNEQFF. This sequence joins TRBV10-2 and TRBJ2-1; perhaps D is TRBD1 or TRBD2 (5 bases each). Germline lookup yields CDR1 WSHSY and CDR2 SAAADI. Trimming stripped 0 bases from V and 0 bases from J, with 9 bases between. This CDR3 region has 16 residues.

This clonotype was observed a few times. The chain links TRBV24-1 to TRBJ2-3, with 10 bases matching TRBD2. CDR1 and CDR2 from the germline V gene are KGHDR and SFDVKD. J lost 7 bases, V lost 1 base, and 10 bases had no gene match. The CDR3 totals 17 residues. The CDR3 DNA sequence: TGTGCCACCAGTGATTTTCTAGCGGGGGCGTCCACGAATACGCAGTATTTT. It specifies CATSDFLAGASTNTQYF.

The rearrangement links TRBV6-6 to TRBJ2-2; 10 bases map to TRBD2. Germline V gene data show CDR1 as MNHNY and CDR2 as SVGAGI (reference sequence). The CDR3 sequence is 15 residues long. The V gene end was trimmed by 6 bases and the J gene end by 1 base; junction bases not matched to a gene: 2. This CDR3 is CASSPSGGNTGELFF. DNA for the CDR3: TGTGCCAGCAGCCCTAGCGGGGGGAACACCGGGGAGCTGTTTTTT.

The chain is built from TRBV7-9 and TRBJ1-1, with D tentatively TRBD1 (5 bases). The V end was cut by 7 bases, the J end by 0 bases, with 15 bases between. The CDR3 extends over 15 amino acids. Germline lookup yields CDR1 SEHNR and CDR2 FQNEAQ (reference sequence). The CDR3: CASTDTRDVNTEAFF. The CDR3 region has the DNA TGTGCCAGCACAGATACACGGGACGTGAACACTGAAGCTTTCTTT.

The chain links TRBV6-4 to TRBJ2-3; 10 bases are shared with TRBD1. The CDR3 totals 21 residues. Per the germline V gene, CDR1 is MRHNA and CDR2 is SNTAGT. Trimming at V came to 7 bases and at J to 0 bases, leaving 22 bases not matched to a gene. CDR3 sequence (DNA): TGTGCCAGCACCCTTTCCGCCGGGACAGGGGTCTCCAAAGATAGCACAGATACGCAGTATTTT. It specifies CASTLSAGTGVSKDSTDTQYF.

This clonotype was observed many times. The chain combines TRBV6-2 or TRBV6-3 with TRBJ2-3; D not resolved. Trimming removed 5 bases at V and 5 bases at J, with 11 bases between. The CDR3 covers 13 residues. Germline CDR1 reads MNHEY; CDR2 reads SVGEGT. The CDR3 is CASSRPARDTQYF. For the CDR3, the DNA is TGTGCCAGCAGTCGCCCGGCTAGAGATACGCAGTATTTT.

This clonotype was recorded many times. The V call is TRBV4-1, the J call TRBJ2-1, with 7 positions matching TRBD2. CDR1 is MGHRA, CDR2 YSYEKL, per germline. This CDR3 spans 15 amino acids. V was pared by 5 bases and J by 3 bases, with 7 bases of the junction left unmatched. Here the CDR3 reads CASSSSGAFYNEQFF. CDR3 nucleotides: TGCGCCAGCAGCTCAAGCGGGGCCTTCTACAATGAGCAGTTCTTC.

This clonotype was seen repeatedly, ten times or more. The chain combines TRBV12-3 or TRBV12-4 with TRBJ2-3; perhaps TRBD2 as D (7 bases). Trimming cost V 6 bases and J 5 bases, with 24 bases left between them. This CDR3 region has 17 residues. The CDR3 sequence is CASSIYLGGRSGDTQYF. Here the CDR3 DNA reads TGTGCCAGCAGCATTTACCTGGGGGGGCGGTCGGGAGATACGCAGTATTTT.

This clonotype came up a few times. V gene TRBV5-1 combines with J gene TRBJ2-5; TRBD2 might be the D (5 bases). This CDR3 is built from 15 residues. The germline V gene encodes CDR1 SGHRS and CDR2 YFSETQ. V lost 3 bases, J lost 0 bases, and 12 bases lay in between. CDR3 sequence reads: CASSYSPGDQETQYF. The CDR3 DNA reads as TGCGCCAGCAGCTACTCTCCCGGGGACCAAGAGACCCAGTACTTC.

The J gene is TRBJ1-2, the V gene TRBV29-1; no reliable D call. Germline V gene data show CDR1 as SQVTM and CDR2 as ANQGSEA. The length of the CDR3 is 11 residues. Trimming left V 7 bases short and J 4 bases short, with 10 bases between. CDR3 coding DNA: TGCAGCGCACGTACCTCCTATGGCTACACCTTC. Translated: CSARTSYGYTF.

This clonotype was found many times. The chain links TRBV6-5 to TRBJ2-7, with D possibly being TRBD1 (6 bases). V lost 6 bases and J lost 0, with 12 bases in between. Germline CDR1 reads MNHEY; CDR2 reads SVGAGI. This CDR3 is 14 amino acids long. For the CDR3, the DNA is TGTGCCAGCAGGCGAACAGGGAACTCCTACGAGCAGTACTTC. It translates to CASRRTGNSYEQYF.

This clonotype appeared many times. This chain links TRBV4-1 with TRBJ2-3; possibly TRBD1 or TRBD2 for D (5 bases each). Per the germline V gene, CDR1 is MGHRA and CDR2 is YSYEKL. V was shortened by 3 bases and J by 2 bases, with 12 bases between the two germline ends. CDR3 length: 15 amino acids. In DNA, the CDR3 is TGCGCCAGCAGCCAGGGATGGGACCTCACAGATACGCAGTATTTT. Encoded protein: CASSQGWDLTDTQYF.

Ten or more counts support this clonotype. The V and J genes are TRBV7-2 and TRBJ2-5; D remains ambiguous. Germline V gene sequence: CDR1 SGHTA, CDR2 FQGNSA. The CDR3 covers 14 residues. Deletions cut 1 base from V and 5 bases from J, with 11 bases between. This CDR3 reads CASSLVREVETQYF. For the CDR3, the DNA is TGTGCCAGCAGCTTAGTACGTGAGGTCGAGACCCAGTACTTC.

This clonotype was recorded many times. The V and J genes are TRBV21-1 and TRBJ2-4; TRBD1 is the table's D call and was not checked against the DNA. TRBV21-1 is a pseudogene. This CDR3 contains 14 residues. CDR3 in amino acids: CATRSGEGKNIQYF. Here the CDR3 DNA reads TGTGCCACCCGATCGGGGGAAGGCAAAAACATTCAGTACTTC.

This clonotype was seen at least ten times. The rearrangement uses TRBV7-6 and TRBJ2-3; D is uncertain. This CDR3 comprises 12 residues. The germline V gene encodes CDR1 SGHVS and CDR2 FNYEAQ. V shed 5 bases and J shed 3 bases, with 6 bases lying between them. The CDR3 bases are TGTGCCAGCAGCCCTTCGACAGATACGCAGTATTTT. Protein product: CASSPSTDTQYF. Drawing the rest from reference TRBV7-6 and TRBJ2-3, the complete variable domain is GAGVSQSPRYKVTKRGQDVALRCDPISGHVSLYWYRQALGQGPEFLTYFNYEAQQDKSGLPNDRFSAERPEGSISTLTIQRTEQRDSAMYRCASSPSTDTQYFGPGTRLTVL.

In the case of this clonotype: Germline is not matched at one junction end, which may reflect a read error. This chain links TRBV12-3 or TRBV12-4 with TRBJ2-1; 11 positions match TRBD2. The CDR3 spans 14 residues. In DNA, the CDR3 is TGTGCCAGCAGTGTAGCGGGGGGGCCCAATGAGCAGTTCTTC. It codes for CASSVAGGPNEQFF.

As regards this clonotype: This may come from a read error, since a much larger clone is one base off. The chain combines TRBV27 with TRBJ1-4, with unresolved D. CDR3 length: 14 residues. Germline CDR1 is MNHEY and CDR2 is SMNVEV (reference sequence). The V end lost 5 bases, the J end lost 4 bases, and 11 bases lay between the germline ends. CDR3 in amino acids: CASSRVRYNEKLFF. In DNA form, the CDR3 reads TGTGCCAGCAGTCGGGTCAGATATAATGAAAAACTGTTTTTT.

The rearrangement links TRBV28 to TRBJ1-1; D gene uncertain. The ends were cut back, 5 bases at V and 1 base at J, with 8 bases in the middle. The CDR3 length is 13 residues. Germline V gene sequence: CDR1 MDHEN, CDR2 SYDVKM. The CDR3 DNA reads TGTGCCAGCAGTATTCGGGGGAACACTGAAGCTTTCTTT. Translated, it gives CASSIRGNTEAFF.

This clonotype was seen many times. This chain links TRBV4-3 with TRBJ1-6; the D gene is possibly TRBD1 (5 bases). Trimming removed 4 bases at V and 10 bases at J, with 14 bases between. The CDR3 contains 14 residues. CDR1 and CDR2 (germline): LGHNA, YSLEER. The CDR3 region is CASSRRVSDSPLHF. The CDR3, as DNA: TGCGCCAGCAGCCGCAGGGTGTCGGACTCACCCCTCCACTTT.

This clonotype showed up many times. The chain recombines TRBV12-5 with TRBJ2-1; the D gene is possibly TRBD1 (6 bases). The CDR3 is made up of 15 amino acids. Between the trimmed V and J ends, which lost 0 bases and 5 bases, there was a span of 11 bases. CDR1 LGHNT and CDR2 FRNRAP come from the germline V gene. The CDR3 nucleotides read TGTGCTAGTGGTTTGGTAAGGGGGTATAACAATGAGCAGTTCTTC. Amino acid sequence: CASGLVRGYNNEQFF.

In its sample, this clonotype was seen a few times. This chain links TRBV29-1 with TRBJ2-7, with a weak D call TRBD2 (5 bases). CDR1 and CDR2 from the germline V gene are SQVTM and ANQGSEA. V shed 1 base and J shed 3 bases, with 19 bases lying between them. This CDR3 comprises 16 residues. The CDR3 bases are TGCAGCGTTGAAGGGTCAGACAATTCCCGGGACTACGAGCAGTACTTC. This codes for CSVEGSDNSRDYEQYF.

Remarks on this clonotype: This may be a read error: a much more frequent sequence differs by one nucleotide. J is TRBJ2-5 and V is TRBV12-3 or TRBV12-4, with D possibly being TRBD1 or TRBD2 (5 bases each). This CDR3 has 12 amino acids. The CDR3 reads CGSSLGEETQYF. CDR3 bases: TGTGGCAGCAGTTTGGGGGAAGAGACCCAGTACTTC.

This clonotype was observed a few times. The chain couples TRBV7-9 to TRBJ1-2; D possibly corresponds to TRBD1 (5 bases). Germline V lookup: CDR1 SEHNR, CDR2 FQNEAQ (reference sequence). The CDR3 contains 14 residues. The V end was cut by 5 bases, the J end by 4 bases, with 14 bases between. The CDR3 here is CASSRASGLYGYTF. CDR3 DNA sequence: TGTGCCAGCAGCCGGGCGTCAGGGCTCTATGGCTACACCTTC.

This clonotype was found many times. This sequence joins TRBV7-6 and TRBJ2-1; possibly TRBD1 or TRBD2 for D (5 bases each). Germline V lookup: CDR1 SGHVS, CDR2 FNYEAQ. This CDR3 has 16 residues. Between the trimmed V and J ends, which lost 1 base and 3 bases, there was a span of 13 bases. The CDR3 here is CASSLGFGANYNEQFF. DNA for the CDR3: TGTGCCAGCAGCTTAGGCTTCGGGGCGAACTACAATGAGCAGTTCTTC. The entire variable domain, with the rest obtained from reference TRBV7-6 and TRBJ2-1, is as follows: GAGVSQSPRYKVTKRGQDVALRCDPISGHVSLYWYRQALGQGPEFLTYFNYEAQQDKSGLPNDRFSAERPEGSISTLTIQRTEQRDSAMYRCASSLGFGANYNEQFFGPGTRLTVL.

This clonotype was seen many times. The V call is TRBV7-2, the J call TRBJ2-7; D remains ambiguous. The CDR3 totals 13 residues. Germline V gene sequence: CDR1 SGHTA, CDR2 FQGNSA. With 5 bases removed from V and 4 bases from J, the gap between germline ends came to 12 bases. In DNA form, the CDR3 reads TGTGCCAGCAGCCAGACCGTAGATTACGAGCAGTACTTC. The encoded protein is CASSQTVDYEQYF.

There are many counts of this clonotype. The chain employs TRBV7-3 and TRBJ1-1; 8 bases fit TRBD1. CDR3 length: 15 residues. Germline CDR1 SGHTA, CDR2 FQGTGA. V gave up 2 bases and J gave up 2 bases; unmatched junction bases: 4. DNA for the CDR3: TGTGCCAGCAGCTTAGACAGGGGACATAACACTGAAGCTTTCTTT. Residues: CASSLDRGHNTEAFF.